This T cell receptor (beta chain) was obtained from a study of blood T cell repertoires in COVID-19. Study-wide background: Both acute and convalescent COVID-19 samples were obtained from the United States, Italy and Spain. In each case, the material was cDNA or gDNA derived from T cells, B-cell-depleted T cells, or PBMCs.

Original methodology: Reference gene primer amplification yielded estimated nucleated cell counts. TCRdb's table, derived via immunoSEQ multiplex PCR, lists solely in-frame clones and lacks some. V and J calls and clone size are given by that table; D and trimming were obtained from the DNA. The sample includes about 400,000 clones, just under 90% of them seen just once. This clone showed up just a few times. The ends lost 0 bases at V and 3 bases at J; junction bases unmatched: 4. The CDR3 runs to 16 residues. Germline lookup yields CDR1 MGHRA and CDR2 YSYEKL. The clonotype originates from a woman between 50 and 59 years old who had recovered from COVID-19. This chain connects TRBV4-1 to TRBJ2-7; 11 bases align to TRBD2. The sample was PBMCs or T cells enriched from blood (not recorded which). The CDR3 sequence is CASSQDETSGVYEQYF. In DNA form, the CDR3 reads TGCGCCAGCAGCCAAGATGAGACTAGCGGGGTCTACGAGCAGTACTTC.